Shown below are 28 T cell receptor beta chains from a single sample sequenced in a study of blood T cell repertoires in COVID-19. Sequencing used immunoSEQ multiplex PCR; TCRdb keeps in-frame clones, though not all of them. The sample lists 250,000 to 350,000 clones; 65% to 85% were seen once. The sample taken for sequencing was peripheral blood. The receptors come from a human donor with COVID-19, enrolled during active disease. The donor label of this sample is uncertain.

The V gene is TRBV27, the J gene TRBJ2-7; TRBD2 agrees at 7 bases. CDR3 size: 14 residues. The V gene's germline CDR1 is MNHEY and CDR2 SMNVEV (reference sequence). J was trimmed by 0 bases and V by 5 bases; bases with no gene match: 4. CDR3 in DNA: TGTGCCAGCAGTCACGGGAGGAGCTCCTACGAGCAGTACTTC. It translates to CASSHGRSSYEQYF.

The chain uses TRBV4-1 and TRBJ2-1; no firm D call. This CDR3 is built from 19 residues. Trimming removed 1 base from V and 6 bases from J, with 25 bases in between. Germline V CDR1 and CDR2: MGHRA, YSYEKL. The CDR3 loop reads CASSQGPFTGSLTRNEQFF. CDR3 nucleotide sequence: TGCGCCAGCAGCCAAGGCCCTTTTACCGGGTCCTTAACCCGCAATGAGCAGTTCTTC.

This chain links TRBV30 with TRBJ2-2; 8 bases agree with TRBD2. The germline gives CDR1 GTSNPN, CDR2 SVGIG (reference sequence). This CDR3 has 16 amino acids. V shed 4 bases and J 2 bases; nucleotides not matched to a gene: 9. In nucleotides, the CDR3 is TGTGCCTGGAATTCTGGCGGGAGGTTAAACACCGGGGAGCTGTTTTTT. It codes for CAWNSGGRLNTGELFF.

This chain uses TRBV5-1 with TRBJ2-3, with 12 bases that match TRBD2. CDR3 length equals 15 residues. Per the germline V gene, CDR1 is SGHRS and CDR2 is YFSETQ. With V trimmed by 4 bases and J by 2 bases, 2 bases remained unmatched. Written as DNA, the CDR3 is TGCGCCAGCAGCCTAGCGGGAGGGTACACAGATACGCAGTATTTT. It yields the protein CASSLAGGYTDTQYF. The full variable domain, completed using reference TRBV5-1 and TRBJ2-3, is KAGVTQTPRYLIKTRGQQVTLSCSPISGHRSVSWYQQTPGQGLQFLFEYFSETQRNKGNFPGRFSGRQFSNSRSEMNVSTLELGDSALYLCASSLAGGYTDTQYFGPGTRLTVL.

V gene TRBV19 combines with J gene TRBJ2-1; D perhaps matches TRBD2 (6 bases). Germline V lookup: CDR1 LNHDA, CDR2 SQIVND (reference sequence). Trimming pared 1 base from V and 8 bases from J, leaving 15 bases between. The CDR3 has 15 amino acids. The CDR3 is CASSIGAGTLDEQFF. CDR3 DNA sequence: TGTGCCAGTAGTATAGGGGCGGGAACTCTCGATGAGCAGTTCTTC.

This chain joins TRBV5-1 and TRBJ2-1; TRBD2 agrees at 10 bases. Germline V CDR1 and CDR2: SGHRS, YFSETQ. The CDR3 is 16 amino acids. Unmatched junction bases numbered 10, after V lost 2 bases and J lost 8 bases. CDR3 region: CASSFRVQRGGDEQFF. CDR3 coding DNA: TGCGCCAGCAGCTTCCGCGTCCAGCGGGGGGGAGATGAGCAGTTCTTC.

CDR3 in DNA: TGTGCCAGCAGTCGCCTGGGGCCAATGAACACTGAAGCTTTCTTT. This encodes CASSRLGPMNTEAFF. The chain couples TRBV28 to TRBJ1-1, with D possibly matching TRBD1 (5 bases). The germline V gene has CDR1 MDHEN and CDR2 SYDVKM. Trimming cost V 5 bases and J 0 bases, with 13 bases left between them. CDR3 size: 15 residues. The full variable domain, in which reference TRBV28 and TRBJ1-1 provide the parts outside the CDR3, is DVKVTQSSRYLVKRTGEKVFLECVQDMDHENMFWYRQDPGLGLRLIYFSYDVKMKEKGDIPEGYSVSREKKERFSLILESASTNQTSMYLCASSRLGPMNTEAFFGQGTRLTVV.

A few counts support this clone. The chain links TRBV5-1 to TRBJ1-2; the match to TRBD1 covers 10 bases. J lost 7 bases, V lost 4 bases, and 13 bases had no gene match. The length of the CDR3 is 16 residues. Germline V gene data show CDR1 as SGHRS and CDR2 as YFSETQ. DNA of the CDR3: TGCGCCAGCAGCGGCGGACAGGGGGTCAGGTCTCTTGGCTACACCTTC. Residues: CASSGGQGVRSLGYTF.

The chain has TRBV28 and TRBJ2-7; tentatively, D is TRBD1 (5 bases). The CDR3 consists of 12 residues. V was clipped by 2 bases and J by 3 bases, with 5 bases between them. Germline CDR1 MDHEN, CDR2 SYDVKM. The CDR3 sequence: CASSLDSYEQYF. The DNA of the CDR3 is TGTGCCAGCAGTTTAGACAGCTACGAGCAGTACTTC.

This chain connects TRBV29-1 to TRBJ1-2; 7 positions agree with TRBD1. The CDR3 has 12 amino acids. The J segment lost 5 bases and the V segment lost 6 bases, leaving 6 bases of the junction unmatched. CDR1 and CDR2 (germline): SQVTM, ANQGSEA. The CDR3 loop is CSVAGTVYGYTF. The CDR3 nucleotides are TGCAGCGTCGCCGGGACAGTTTATGGCTACACCTTC. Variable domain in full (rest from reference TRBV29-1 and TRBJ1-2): SAVISQKPSRDICQRGTSLTIQCQVDSQVTMMFWYRQQPGQSLTLIATANQGSEATYESGFVIDKFPISRPNLTFSTLTVSNMSPEDSSIYLCSVAGTVYGYTFGSGTRLTVV.

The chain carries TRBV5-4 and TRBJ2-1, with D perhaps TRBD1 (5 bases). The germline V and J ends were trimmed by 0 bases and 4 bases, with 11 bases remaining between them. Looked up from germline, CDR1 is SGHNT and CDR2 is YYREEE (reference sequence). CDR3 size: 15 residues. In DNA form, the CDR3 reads TGTGCCAGCAGCTTGGTTAGGGGAACTTACAATGAGCAGTTCTTC. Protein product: CASSLVRGTYNEQFF.

As DNA, the CDR3 is TGCAGCGCCGGACAGGGTGGTGAAAAACTGTTTTTT. Its translation is CSAGQGGEKLFF. The chain carries TRBV29-1 and TRBJ1-4; the match to TRBD1 covers 8 bases. Germline V lookup: CDR1 SQVTM, CDR2 ANQGSEA. After removal of 7 bases from V and 7 bases from J, the junction contained 5 bases not matched to a gene. The CDR3 runs 12 residues.

The CDR3: CASSLLPQGMNTEAFF. The CDR3 nucleotides read TGCGCCAGCAGCTTGCTTCCTCAGGGGATGAACACTGAAGCTTTCTTT. The J gene is TRBJ1-1, the V gene TRBV5-1, with a possible D match to TRBD1 (6 bases). Germline CDR1 and CDR2: SGHRS and YFSETQ. The V gene lost 1 base and the J gene lost 0 bases, with 13 bases spanning the gap. The CDR3 spans 16 residues.

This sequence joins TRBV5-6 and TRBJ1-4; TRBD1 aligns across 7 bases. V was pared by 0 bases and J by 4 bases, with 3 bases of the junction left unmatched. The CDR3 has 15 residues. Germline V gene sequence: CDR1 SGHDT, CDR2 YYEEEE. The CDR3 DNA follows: TGTGCCAGCAGCTTGGAGGGGACAGTTAATGAAAAACTGTTTTTT. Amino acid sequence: CASSLEGTVNEKLFF.

The chain's CDR3 is CASSILRRQGANTEAFF. CDR3 in DNA: TGTGCCAGTAGTATATTGCGAAGACAGGGAGCGAACACTGAAGCTTTCTTT. The rearrangement links TRBV19 to TRBJ1-1; 7 nucleotides agree with TRBD1. V lost 2 bases to trimming and J lost 1 base; unmatched junction nucleotides: 10. Germline V lookup: CDR1 LNHDA, CDR2 SQIVND (reference sequence). The length of the CDR3 is 17 residues.

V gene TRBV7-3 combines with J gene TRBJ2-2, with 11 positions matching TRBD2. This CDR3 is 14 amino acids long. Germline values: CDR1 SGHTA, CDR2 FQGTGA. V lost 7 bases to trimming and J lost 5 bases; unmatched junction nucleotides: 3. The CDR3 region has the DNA TGTGCCAGCACCCTAGCGGGAGGAACCGGGGAGCTGTTTTTT. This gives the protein CASTLAGGTGELFF.

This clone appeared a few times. The CDR3 here is CASSKITGELFF. CDR3 DNA sequence: TGTGCCAGCAGCAAAATAACCGGGGAGCTGTTTTTT. The chain links TRBV11-3 to TRBJ2-2; D gene ambiguous. This CDR3 is built from 12 residues. V lost 5 bases, J lost 5 bases, and 6 bases lay in between. The germline gives CDR1 SGHNT, CDR2 YENEEA.

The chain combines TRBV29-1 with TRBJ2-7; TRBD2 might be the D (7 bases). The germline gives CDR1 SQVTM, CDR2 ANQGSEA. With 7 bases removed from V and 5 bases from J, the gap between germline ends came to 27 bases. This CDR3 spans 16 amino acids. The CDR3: CSAKIRQGRVVDEQYF. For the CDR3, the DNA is TGCAGCGCTAAAATACGTCAGGGGAGGGTAGTCGACGAGCAGTACTTC.

The CDR3 reads CAWSVGSGSGGTDTQYF. As DNA, the CDR3 is TGTGCCTGGAGTGTGGGTAGCGGGAGCGGTGGCACAGATACGCAGTATTTT. The V call is TRBV30, the J call TRBJ2-3, with 9 nucleotides matching TRBD2. J lost 1 base, V lost 0 bases, and 8 bases had no gene match. Per germline, CDR1 GTSNPN and CDR2 SVGIG (reference sequence). The CDR3 is 17 residues long.

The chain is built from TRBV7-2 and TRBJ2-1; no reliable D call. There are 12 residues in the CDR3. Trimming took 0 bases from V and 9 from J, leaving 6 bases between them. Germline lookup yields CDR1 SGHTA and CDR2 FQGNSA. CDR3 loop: CASSLARIEQFF. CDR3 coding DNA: TGTGCCAGCAGCTTAGCGCGGATTGAGCAGTTCTTC.

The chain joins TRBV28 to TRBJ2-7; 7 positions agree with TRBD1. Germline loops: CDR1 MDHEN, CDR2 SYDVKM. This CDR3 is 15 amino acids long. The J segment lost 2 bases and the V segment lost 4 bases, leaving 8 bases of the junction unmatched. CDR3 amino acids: CASSSTGAITYEQYF. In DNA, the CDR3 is TGTGCCAGCAGTTCCACAGGGGCTATCACCTACGAGCAGTACTTC.

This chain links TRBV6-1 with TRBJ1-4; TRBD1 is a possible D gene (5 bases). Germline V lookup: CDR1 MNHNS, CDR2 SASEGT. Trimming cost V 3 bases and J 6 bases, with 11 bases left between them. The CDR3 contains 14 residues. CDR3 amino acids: CASSDRGLDEKLFF. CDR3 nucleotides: TGTGCCAGCAGTGATAGGGGTTTGGATGAAAAACTGTTTTTT.

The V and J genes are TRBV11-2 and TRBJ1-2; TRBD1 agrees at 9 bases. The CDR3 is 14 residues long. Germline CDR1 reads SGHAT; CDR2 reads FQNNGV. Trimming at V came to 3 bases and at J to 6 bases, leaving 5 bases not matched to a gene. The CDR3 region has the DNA TGTGCCAGCAGCTTGGTAACAGGGGGCCATGGCTACACCTTC. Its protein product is CASSLVTGGHGYTF.

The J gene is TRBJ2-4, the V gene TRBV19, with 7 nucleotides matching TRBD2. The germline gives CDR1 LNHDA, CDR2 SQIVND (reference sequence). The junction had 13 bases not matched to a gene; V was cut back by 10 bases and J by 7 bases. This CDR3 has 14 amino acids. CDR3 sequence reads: CATDPGGGENIQYF. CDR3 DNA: TGTGCCACCGATCCGGGGGGTGGGGAGAACATTCAGTACTTC.

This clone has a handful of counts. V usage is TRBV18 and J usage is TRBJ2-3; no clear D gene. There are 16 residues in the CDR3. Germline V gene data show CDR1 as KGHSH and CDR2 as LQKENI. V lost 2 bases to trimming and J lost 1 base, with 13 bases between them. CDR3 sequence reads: CASSPVRSAGTDTQYF. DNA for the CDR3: TGTGCCAGCTCACCAGTGAGGAGCGCGGGCACAGATACGCAGTATTTT. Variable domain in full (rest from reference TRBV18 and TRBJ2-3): NAGVMQNPRHLVRRRGQEARLRCSPMKGHSHVYWYRQLPEEGLKFMVYLQKENIIDESGMPKERFSAEFPKEGPSILRIQQVVRGDSAAYFCASSPVRSAGTDTQYFGPGTRLTVL.

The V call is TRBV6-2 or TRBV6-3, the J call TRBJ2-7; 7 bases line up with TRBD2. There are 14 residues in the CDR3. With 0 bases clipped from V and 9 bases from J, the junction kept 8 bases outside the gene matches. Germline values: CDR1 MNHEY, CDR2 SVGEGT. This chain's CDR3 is CASSYSQAGVGQYF. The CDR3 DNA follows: TGTGCCAGCAGTTACTCCCAGGCGGGAGTGGGGCAGTACTTC.

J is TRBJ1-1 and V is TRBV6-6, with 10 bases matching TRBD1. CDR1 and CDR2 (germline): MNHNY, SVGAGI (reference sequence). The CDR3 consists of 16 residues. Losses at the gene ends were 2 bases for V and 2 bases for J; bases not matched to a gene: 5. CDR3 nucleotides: TGTGCCAGCAGTTACGGGACAGGGGACCCAAACACTGAAGCTTTCTTT. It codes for CASSYGTGDPNTEAFF.

The CDR3 DNA follows: TGTGCCAGCTCAACAGGGGGCGAGTATGGCTACACCTTC. Its protein product is CASSTGGEYGYTF. This chain links TRBV18 with TRBJ1-2, with 9 bases lining up with TRBD1. The ends lost 5 bases at V and 5 bases at J; junction bases unmatched: 3. CDR3 size: 13 residues. In germline, CDR1 is KGHSH, CDR2 LQKENI. Complete variable domain (other parts from reference TRBV18 and TRBJ1-2): NAGVMQNPRHLVRRRGQEARLRCSPMKGHSHVYWYRQLPEEGLKFMVYLQKENIIDESGMPKERFSAEFPKEGPSILRIQQVVRGDSAAYFCASSTGGEYGYTFGSGTRLTVV.